A single sample gave rise to the 8 T cell receptor beta chains below, sequenced in a study of T cells in Graves' hyperthyroidism and ophthalmopathy (dated by TCRdb to between 2017 and 2020). Libraries were made using multiplex PCR. This sample was sequenced with an Illumina HiSeq 2000. Amplification of TCR beta CDR3 regions was carried out from RNA transcripts. A first-round RT-PCR of the TCR CDR3 used the HTBI primer set with the Qiagen OneStep RT-PCR kit. The raw public reads went through TCRdb reprocessing: fastp at Q25, MiXCR clone calling, in-frame beta chains kept. Each record represents a unique CDR3 protein, reported with the most common genes and DNA among its rows. Here the sample has 660,000 or so distinct CDR3 sequences; around 21% occur a single time. The leading ten clones occupy around a third of the sample. Specimen: blood. These receptors all come from a man aged 25 to 45 with Graves' ophthalmopathy.

This clonotype was recorded many times. V usage is TRBV11-2 and J usage is TRBJ1-1; D is perhaps TRBD1 (6 bases). The length of the CDR3 is 15 residues. V was pared by 2 bases and J by 0 bases, with 10 bases between. Germline V gene lookup returns CDR1 SGHAT and CDR2 FQNNGV. The CDR3 DNA is TGTGCCAGCAGCTTAAACCAGGGGATGAACACTGAAGCTTTCTTT. Protein product: CASSLNQGMNTEAFF.

This chain's CDR3 is CASSLLGLAGLAKNIQYF. For the CDR3, the DNA is TGTGCCAGCAGTTTACTCGGACTAGCGGGGCTAGCCAAAAACATTCAGTACTTC. V is TRBV28 and J is TRBJ2-4; 12 positions agree with TRBD2. Germline V CDR1 and CDR2: MDHEN, SYDVKM. The CDR3 has 18 amino acids. V lost 2 bases to trimming and J lost 0 bases; unmatched junction nucleotides: 5.

This clonotype was detected many times. The V gene is TRBV28, the J gene TRBJ1-6; TRBD1 might be the D (6 bases). CDR3 length equals 12 residues. CDR1 is MDHEN, CDR2 SYDVKM, per germline. Trimming left V 7 bases short and J 11 bases short, with 12 bases between. The DNA of the CDR3 is TGTGCCAGCACCCCGACAGGTGCACCCCTCCACTTT. It yields the protein CASTPTGAPLHF. Drawing the rest from reference TRBV28 and TRBJ1-6, the complete variable domain is DVKVTQSSRYLVKRTGEKVFLECVQDMDHENMFWYRQDPGLGLRLIYFSYDVKMKEKGDIPEGYSVSREKKERFSLILESASTNQTSMYLCASTPTGAPLHFGNGTRLTVT.

The sample holds many counts of this clonotype. The rearrangement joins TRBV2 to TRBJ1-1; D gene unclear. CDR3 length: 14 amino acids. V was clipped by 6 bases and J by 1 base, with 12 bases between them. Germline-derived CDR1 and CDR2 are SNHLY and FYNNEI. CDR3: CASRDPTQNTEAFF. CDR3 DNA sequence: TGTGCCAGCAGGGACCCGACACAGAACACTGAAGCTTTCTTT. The full variable domain, rest sourced from reference TRBV2 and TRBJ1-1, is EPEVTQTPSHQVTQMGQEVILRCVPISNHLYFYWYRQILGQKVEFLVSFYNNEISEKSEIFDDQFSVERPDGSNFTLKIRSTKLEDSAMYFCASRDPTQNTEAFFGQGTRLTVV.

In its sample, this clonotype was seen a few times. The V and J genes are TRBV2 and TRBJ2-1, with TRBD2 matching over 16 bases. Germline loops: CDR1 SNHLY, CDR2 FYNNEI. Unmatched junction bases numbered 3, after V lost 4 bases and J lost 9 bases. The CDR3 extends over 15 amino acids. The CDR3 nucleotides are TGTGCCAGCAGTGTGGGGACTAGCGGGAGGGCTGAGCAGTTCTTC. This translates into CASSVGTSGRAEQFF.

In its sample, this clonotype was seen once. A much larger clone lies one base from this, so it may be a read error. The chain carries TRBV18 and TRBJ1-4; D is undetermined. The germline V gene encodes CDR1 KGHSH and CDR2 LQKENI. CDR3 length: 12 residues. Here the CDR3 DNA reads TGTGCCGGCTCACCACGCGGCGAAAAACTGTTTTTT. Translation gives CAGSPRGEKLFF.

This clonotype was recorded many times. The CDR3 spells CASSYYQANTGELFF. The CDR3 coding sequence is TGTGCCAGCAGTTACTACCAGGCGAACACCGGGGAGCTGTTTTTT. The rearrangement links TRBV6-2 or TRBV6-3 to TRBJ2-2; D gene uncertain. Germline CDR1 is MNHEY and CDR2 is SVGEGT. Trimming took off 1 base at V and 0 bases at J, with 6 bases between the two ends. The CDR3 is made up of 15 amino acids.

This clonotype was seen only once. This may come from a read error, since a much larger clone is one base off. This chain links TRBV12-3 or TRBV12-4 with TRBJ1-2, with 7 bases that match TRBD1. J gave up 7 bases and V 8 bases, and 4 bases lay outside the gene matches. This CDR3 spans 11 amino acids. CDR3 DNA sequence: TGTGCCAGCCACACAGGGGCTGGCTACACCTTC. Protein sequence: CASHTGAGYTF.